The 24 T cell receptor beta chains below come from one sample, sequenced in a study of long-term antiretroviral therapy in people with HIV. Sequencing relied on immunoSEQ assay v3.0, run at survey level. The method was immunoSEQ multiplex PCR; TCRdb's version includes in-frame clones alone and lacks a portion of them. Found here are 25,000 to 30,000 clones, about 82% of them singletons; the top ten hold around 4.5%. The starting material was unsorted PBMCs, obtained 0.8 years after starting antiretroviral therapy. These receptors were obtained from a woman aged 25-40 years with HIV.

This chain links TRBV5-6 with TRBJ2-7; TRBD1 might be the D (5 bases). The CDR3 extends over 14 amino acids. CDR1 is SGHDT and CDR2 is YYEEEE in the germline V gene. V dropped 0 bases and J dropped 6 bases, with 13 bases sitting between them. As DNA, the CDR3 is TGTGCCAGCAGCTTGGGCGCAGGGCAGTTCGAGCAGTACGTC. As protein: CASSLGAGQFEQYV.

The chain has TRBV6-5 and TRBJ1-1; a weak D match, TRBD1 (5 bases). Germline CDR1 is MNHEY and CDR2 is SVGAGI. Between the trimmed V and J ends, which lost 5 bases and 0 bases, there was a span of 10 bases. CDR3 length: 14 amino acids. CDR3 amino acids: CASSTRGVNTEAFF. The CDR3 DNA reads TGTGCCAGCAGTACACGGGGGGTGAACACTGAAGCTTTCTTT.

As DNA, the CDR3 is TGTGCCAGCATAGGTAGCACTGAAGCTTTCTTT. Amino acid sequence: CASIGSTEAFF. This chain joins TRBV11-2 and TRBJ1-1; D is unclear. V was trimmed by 7 bases and J by 4 bases, leaving 7 bases between them. Germline-derived CDR1 and CDR2 are SGHAT and FQNNGV. This CDR3 spans 11 amino acids.

CDR3 residues: CAWSGQGINQPQHF. The CDR3 bases are TGTGCCTGGAGTGGACAGGGCATCAATCAGCCCCAGCATTTT. V and J are TRBV30 and TRBJ1-5; 7 positions match TRBD1. The CDR3 is made up of 14 amino acids. Germline-derived CDR1 and CDR2 are GTSNPN and SVGIG (reference sequence). Trimming at V came to 1 base and at J to 3 bases, leaving 3 bases not matched to a gene.

The CDR3 loop reads CASSLEAALNTEAFF. The CDR3 DNA is TGTGCCAGCAGCTTAGAGGCAGCCCTTAACACTGAAGCTTTCTTT. The chain links TRBV7-8 to TRBJ1-1; D is undetermined. From germline, CDR1 is SGHVS and CDR2 FQNEAQ. This CDR3 is built from 15 residues. Trimming shortened V by 1 base and J by 2 bases, and 11 bases separated the two germline ends.

The J gene is TRBJ2-7, the V gene TRBV5-6; 9 bases agree with TRBD2. The CDR3 is 14 amino acids. V shed 6 bases, J shed 7 bases, and the junction held 11 bases outside the gene matches. CDR1 is SGHDT and CDR2 is YYEEEE in the germline V gene. CDR3 amino acids: CASMLLSSGIEQYV. CDR3 sequence (DNA): TGTGCCAGCATGCTCCTCTCTAGCGGGATAGAGCAGTACGTC.

This clone was recorded a few times. The genes are TRBV6-6 and TRBJ1-5, with a tentative D call TRBD1 (6 bases). Looked up from germline, CDR1 is MNHNY and CDR2 is SVGAGI (reference sequence). The V end lost 4 bases, the J end lost 0 bases, and 13 bases lay between the germline ends. This CDR3 comprises 16 residues. CDR3 region: CASSLRTVRSNQPQHF. The DNA for the CDR3 is TGTGCCAGCAGTTTAAGGACAGTTCGTAGCAATCAGCCCCAGCATTTT.

The genes are TRBV19 and TRBJ1-2, with D perhaps matching TRBD1 (6 bases). V dropped 5 bases and J dropped 4 bases, with 26 bases sitting between them. The CDR3 length is 18 residues. Germline loops: CDR1 LNHDA, CDR2 SQIVND (reference sequence). This CDR3 is CASSGSSLTGQEGYGYTF. The CDR3 DNA sequence: TGTGCCAGTAGTGGGTCCTCCCTAACGGGACAAGAAGGCTATGGCTACACCTTC.

The chain joins TRBV27 to TRBJ2-1, with unresolved D. The CDR3 length is 14 residues. Germline V lookup: CDR1 MNHEY, CDR2 SMNVEV (reference sequence). Trimming took 5 bases from V and 7 from J, leaving 15 bases between them. As DNA, the CDR3 is TGTGCCAGCAGTATACTCACTATGAAGAATGAGCAGTTCTTC. Its protein is CASSILTMKNEQFF.

This clone was seen just once. The chain carries TRBV6-1 and TRBJ2-7, with TRBD1 identical over 8 bases. Germline V gene lookup returns CDR1 MNHNS and CDR2 SASEGT. The CDR3 has 14 residues. Trimming cost V 6 bases and J 4 bases; bases outside gene matches: 8. The CDR3 reads CASSDWTGRYEQYF. The CDR3 coding sequence is TGTGCCAGCAGCGATTGGACAGGGAGATACGAGCAGTACTTC.

J is TRBJ1-1 and V is TRBV15; D unclear. The germline V and J ends were trimmed by 3 bases and 3 bases, with 8 bases remaining between them. Germline values: CDR1 LNHNV, CDR2 YYDKDF (reference sequence). The CDR3 runs 13 residues. The CDR3 region is CATSSQLHTEAFF. In nucleotides, the CDR3 is TGTGCCACCAGCAGCCAGCTTCACACTGAAGCTTTCTTT.

V gene TRBV5-3 combines with J gene TRBJ2-5; 8 bases agree with TRBD2. TRBV5-3 is an ORF; its function is uncertain. This CDR3 is 13 amino acids long. The junction had 5 bases not matched to a gene; V was cut back by 6 bases and J by 4 bases. This CDR3 reads CARICREGETQYF. Here the CDR3 DNA reads TGTGCCAGAATTTGTCGGGAGGGAGAGACCCAGTACTTC.

The genes are TRBV18 and TRBJ1-4; D might be TRBD1 (5 bases). This CDR3 spans 14 amino acids. Germline V gene data show CDR1 as KGHSH and CDR2 as LQKENI. With 3 bases removed from V and 0 bases from J, the gap between germline ends came to 5 bases. The CDR3: CASSPDTTNEKLFF. CDR3 sequence (DNA): TGTGCCAGCTCACCGGACACAACTAATGAAAAACTGTTTTTT.

The V and J genes are TRBV5-8 and TRBJ1-5; the match to TRBD1 covers 8 bases. The CDR3 extends over 19 amino acids. The germline gives CDR1 SGHTS, CDR2 YDEGEE. Trimming cost V 0 bases and J 5 bases; bases outside gene matches: 16. CDR3 sequence (DNA): TGTGCCAGCAGCTTGGGGTCGCCAGGGGGCGTAATAAGGTATCAGCCCCAGCATTTT. Translated, it gives CASSLGSPGGVIRYQPQHF.

The chain employs TRBV6-5 and TRBJ1-1, with TRBD1 matching over 7 bases. Losses at the gene ends were 5 bases for V and 7 bases for J; bases not matched to a gene: 1. Per germline, CDR1 MNHEY and CDR2 SVGAGI. CDR3 size: 11 residues. CDR3 bases: TGTGCCAGCAGTCAGGGGGGTGAAGCTTTCTTT. Translating it yields CASSQGGEAFF.

The chain couples TRBV7-8 to TRBJ1-6, with a tentative D call TRBD1 (5 bases). This CDR3 has 16 residues. V was cut by 5 bases and J by 7 bases, with 18 bases left in between. The V gene's germline CDR1 is SGHVS and CDR2 FQNEAQ. The CDR3 DNA follows: TGTGCCAGCAGCATGCGCGAGATAAGGGGCAATTCACCCCTCCACTTT. Protein product: CASSMREIRGNSPLHF.

V and J are TRBV6-1 and TRBJ2-7; weak D call: TRBD2 (6 bases). The ends were cut back, 1 base at V and 3 bases at J, with 10 bases in the middle. The CDR3 length is 14 residues. Per germline, CDR1 MNHNS and CDR2 SASEGT. For the CDR3, the DNA is TGTGCCAGCAGTGAAGTTTGGGGAGGCTACGAGCAGTACTTC. Protein sequence: CASSEVWGGYEQYF.

The V and J genes are TRBV30 and TRBJ1-2; 7 nucleotides align to TRBD1. The junction had 4 bases not matched to a gene; V was cut back by 0 bases and J by 6 bases. The V gene's germline CDR1 is GTSNPN and CDR2 SVGIG (reference sequence). The CDR3 is made up of 13 amino acids. CDR3 loop: CAWSVKGGDGYTF. CDR3 DNA sequence: TGTGCCTGGAGTGTTAAAGGGGGCGATGGCTACACCTTC.

This clone appeared a single time. The V gene is TRBV10-1, the J gene TRBJ2-1; D is possibly TRBD2 (5 bases). The germline V and J ends were trimmed by 6 bases and 6 bases, with 30 bases remaining between them. There are 19 residues in the CDR3. From germline, CDR1 is WNHNN and CDR2 SYGVQD (reference sequence). The CDR3 coding sequence is TGCGCCAGCAGGGGAAGATTGAGGGCAGCCGATGTCGGTTTCAATGAGCAGTTCTTC. Residues: CASRGRLRAADVGFNEQFF.

The chain uses TRBV6-6 and TRBJ2-5, with D possibly matching TRBD1 (6 bases). V lost 5 bases and J lost 9, with 19 bases in between. The CDR3 loop spans 14 amino acids. From germline, CDR1 is MNHNY and CDR2 SVGAGI (reference sequence). CDR3 residues: CASSDGTYHGAQYF. Here the CDR3 DNA reads TGTGCCAGCAGTGACGGGACATACCACGGGGCCCAGTACTTC.

The chain recombines TRBV2 with TRBJ1-4, with TRBD1 identical over 10 bases. Germline V lookup: CDR1 SNHLY, CDR2 FYNNEI. The CDR3 loop spans 16 amino acids. V lost 5 bases to trimming and J lost 0 bases; unmatched junction nucleotides: 3. CDR3 in amino acids: CASSRQGASTNEKLFF. Here the CDR3 DNA reads TGTGCCAGCAGTCGACAGGGGGCCTCAACTAATGAAAAACTGTTTTTT.

The table lists this clone with a few counts. The V and J genes are TRBV30 and TRBJ1-3; 7 bases fit TRBD1. CDR3 length: 15 amino acids. Trimming took 2 bases from V and 0 from J; bases not matched to a gene: 4. CDR1 and CDR2 from the germline V gene are GTSNPN and SVGIG (reference sequence). In nucleotides, the CDR3 is TGTGCCTGGAGTAAAACAGGGGTCTCTGGAAACACCATATATTTT. Its protein product is CAWSKTGVSGNTIYF. The complete variable domain, with remaining parts taken from reference TRBV30 and TRBJ1-3, reads SQTIHQWPATLVQPVGSPLSLECTVEGTSNPNLYWYRQAAGRGLQLLFYSVGIGQISSEVPQNLSASRPQDRQFILSSKKLLLSDSGFYLCAWSKTGVSGNTIYFGEGSWLTVV.

V is TRBV30 and J is TRBJ2-6, with D possibly being TRBD2 (5 bases). The V end lost 0 bases, the J end lost 1 base, and 7 bases lay between the germline ends. CDR3 length: 15 amino acids. Per germline, CDR1 GTSNPN and CDR2 SVGIG (reference sequence). The CDR3 reads CAWSVRGSGANVLTF. The CDR3 region has the DNA TGTGCCTGGAGTGTAAGAGGGTCTGGGGCCAACGTCCTGACTTTC. The variable domain in full, with the rest retrieved from reference TRBV30 and TRBJ2-6, is SQTIHQWPATLVQPVGSPLSLECTVEGTSNPNLYWYRQAAGRGLQLLFYSVGIGQISSEVPQNLSASRPQDRQFILSSKKLLLSDSGFYLCAWSVRGSGANVLTFGAGSRLTVL.

The chain is built from TRBV7-2 and TRBJ2-1; maybe TRBD1 (5 bases). V lost 1 base and J lost 5, with 9 bases in between. The CDR3 spans 14 residues. Germline loops: CDR1 SGHTA, CDR2 FQGNSA. CDR3 loop: CASSLVTDHNEQFF. CDR3 coding DNA: TGTGCCAGCAGCTTAGTGACAGACCACAATGAGCAGTTCTTC.